This T cell receptor beta chain was identified during a study of blood T cells in healthy people across ages. Whole-study findings and limits: Age showed a roughly linear inverse relationship with TCR beta diversity per million T cells. PBMCs were not sorted, which prevented a conclusive comparison of naive versus antigen-experienced cells.

The germline V and J ends were trimmed by 3 bases and 9 bases, with 13 bases remaining between them. The CDR3 is 13 residues long. A remark on this clonotype: Its antigen is unknown.

Combining a sample-barcoded 5' primer with a J-beta primer mix, a second PCR ran for roughly 7 to 12 cycles. A template-switch adaptor containing 12 random nucleotides labeled each cDNA molecule. MiXCR, run by TCRdb on the 5' RACE reads, gives a single entry per CDR3 protein. The sample includes 1 million to 1.2 million distinct CDR3 sequences, around two fifths of them seen just once. This sequence joins TRBV12-3 or TRBV12-4 and TRBJ2-3; a possible D gene is TRBD2 (5 bases). Sequenced input: blood. The clonotype comes from a man younger than 35 in good health. CDR3 residues: CASSLVAGGTQYF. Written as DNA, the CDR3 is TGTGCCAGCAGTTTGGTAGCCGGAGGAACGCAGTATTTT.